A single sample gave rise to the 18 T cell receptor beta chains below, sequenced in a study of early stage breast cancer tumors. Assay: immunoSEQ multiplex PCR; the TCRdb copy retains only in-frame clones and omits some. This sample has 20,000 to 25,000 clones; about 70% occur once, and the top ten carry just under 10%. Sequences were obtained from breast tumor tissue. These receptors came from a person aged 55 to 70 with breast cancer.

The V gene is TRBV7-9, the J gene TRBJ1-2; 7 nucleotides agree with TRBD1. The CDR3 covers 15 residues. Germline V gives CDR1 SEHNR, CDR2 FQNEAQ (reference sequence). V lost 5 bases to trimming and J lost 0 bases; unmatched junction nucleotides: 6. CDR3 in DNA: TGTGCCAGCAGCACTAGGACAGGACCTAACTATGGCTACACCTTC. Protein product: CASSTRTGPNYGYTF.

This clone has just a few counts. J is TRBJ1-2 and V is TRBV27; D gene ambiguous. The length of the CDR3 is 15 residues. Germline V lookup: CDR1 MNHEY, CDR2 SMNVEV (reference sequence). V lost 7 bases and J lost 5, with 20 bases in between. CDR3 residues: CASTPGPRRPYGYTF. The DNA of the CDR3 is TGTGCCAGCACCCCAGGCCCCCGCAGACCGTATGGCTACACCTTC.

This chain links TRBV5-1 with TRBJ1-1, with TRBD1 identical over 7 bases. V trimming: 4 bases; J trimming: 1 base; junction bases outside the gene matches: 4. The CDR3 has 14 residues. From germline, CDR1 is SGHRS and CDR2 YFSETQ. The CDR3, as DNA: TGCGCCAGCAGCCCGGGACAGCCGAACACTGAAGCTTTCTTT. Translating gives CASSPGQPNTEAFF.

V gene TRBV29-1 combines with J gene TRBJ2-7; 10 bases line up with TRBD1. The CDR3 runs to 15 residues. The V and J ends lost 6 bases and 3 bases, in that order; junction bases with no gene match: 11. The germline V gene has CDR1 SQVTM and CDR2 ANQGSEA. CDR3 in DNA: TGCAGCGTCCGGCCAGGACAGGGGGAATTCTACGAGCAGTACTTC. Its protein is CSVRPGQGEFYEQYF.

The chain uses TRBV10-3 and TRBJ2-2; 7 bases line up with TRBD1. V was clipped by 3 bases and J by 2 bases; unmatched bases: 3. This CDR3 contains 15 residues. Germline values: CDR1 ENHRY, CDR2 SYGVKD. For the CDR3, the DNA is TGTGCCATCAGTGAAAGACAGGGCAACACCGGGGAGCTGTTTTTT. This gives the protein CAISERQGNTGELFF.

Only a few counts were recorded for this clone. The chain employs TRBV7-9 and TRBJ2-4; maybe TRBD1 (5 bases). Germline V gives CDR1 SEHNR, CDR2 FQNEAQ (reference sequence). The ends were cut back, 0 bases at V and 0 bases at J, with 15 bases in the middle. The CDR3 sequence is 18 residues long. The CDR3 protein is CASSLASDSSVAKNIQYF. CDR3 nucleotides: TGTGCCAGCAGCTTAGCCTCAGACAGCTCGGTAGCCAAAAACATTCAGTACTTC.

In its sample, this clone was seen a few times. The chain joins TRBV6-5 to TRBJ2-7; TRBD2 matches at 7 bases. Per the germline V gene, CDR1 is MNHEY and CDR2 is SVGAGI. After removal of 0 bases from V and 2 bases from J, the junction contained 4 bases not matched to a gene. This CDR3 spans 15 amino acids. Here the CDR3 DNA reads TGTGCCAGCAGTTACTCGCTAGCGGAGACCTACGAGCAGTACTTC. Protein: CASSYSLAETYEQYF.

J is TRBJ2-2 and V is TRBV6-1, with TRBD1 identical over 7 bases. This CDR3 contains 15 residues. V dropped 4 bases and J dropped 0; count of bases not matched to a gene: 2. Germline assignment: CDR1 MNHNS and CDR2 SASEGT. DNA of the CDR3: TGTGCCAGCAGTGTGGACAGGTCGAACACCGGGGAGCTGTTTTTT. Its protein product is CASSVDRSNTGELFF.

V gene TRBV7-5 combines with J gene TRBJ2-3; the DNA was not used to check the table's D call, TRBD2. TRBV7-5 is flagged as a pseudogene. CDR3 length equals 20 residues. In nucleotides, the CDR3 is TGTGCCAGAAGCCGAGGGACTAGCGGGAGGCTCCGCCCTAGCACAGATACGCAGTATTTT. Translating gives CARSRGTSGRLRPSTDTQYF.

V usage is TRBV30 and J usage is TRBJ1-2; D might be TRBD1 (5 bases). The CDR3 contains 15 residues. Germline V gene sequence: CDR1 GTSNPN, CDR2 SVGIG (reference sequence). The V gene lost 3 bases and the J gene lost 4 bases, with 18 bases spanning the gap. CDR3 nucleotides: TGTGCCTGGAGCCGTGGCGGTCGGGGGGGCTATGGCTACACCTTC. The encoded protein is CAWSRGGRGGYGYTF. The variable domain in full, with the rest retrieved from reference TRBV30 and TRBJ1-2, is SQTIHQWPATLVQPVGSPLSLECTVEGTSNPNLYWYRQAAGRGLQLLFYSVGIGQISSEVPQNLSASRPQDRQFILSSKKLLLSDSGFYLCAWSRGGRGGYGYTFGSGTRLTVV.

This chain joins TRBV7-3 and TRBJ2-6, with 12 bases that match TRBD1. From germline, CDR1 is SGHTA and CDR2 FQGTGA. CDR3 size: 17 residues. J lost 7 bases, V lost 2 bases, and 6 bases had no gene match. The CDR3 is CASSLRDRGRGANVLTF. Written as DNA, the CDR3 is TGTGCCAGCAGCTTACGGGACAGGGGGCGAGGAGCCAACGTCCTGACTTTC.

The chain combines TRBV5-1 with TRBJ2-1; weak D call: TRBD2 (6 bases). The CDR3 sequence is 15 residues long. In germline, CDR1 is SGHRS, CDR2 YFSETQ. V lost 0 bases and J 1 base, leaving 8 bases between the germline ends. CDR3 nucleotides: TGCGCCAGCAGCTTGGGCGCGGGGTCCTACAATGAGCAGTTCTTC. It codes for CASSLGAGSYNEQFF.

This chain joins TRBV28 and TRBJ1-5, with a weak D call TRBD1 (5 bases). Per germline, CDR1 MDHEN and CDR2 SYDVKM. The CDR3 totals 17 residues. Trimming took off 5 bases at V and 0 bases at J, with 17 bases between the two ends. The CDR3 here is CASSPYGQTDSNQPQHF. CDR3 bases: TGTGCCAGCAGTCCCTATGGGCAGACAGATAGCAATCAGCCCCAGCATTTT.

This clone was observed a single time. One junction end disagrees with the germline gene, perhaps due to a read error. The genes are TRBV7-7 and TRBJ2-5; D not resolved. The CDR3 contains 13 residues. Germline values: CDR1 SSHAT, CDR2 FNYEAQ (reference sequence). CDR3 residues: CASSLNTQETQYF. DNA for the CDR3: TGTGCTAGCAGCTTAAACACCCAAGAGACCCAGTACTTC.

The chain links TRBV27 to TRBJ1-2; D might be TRBD1 (6 bases). The CDR3 totals 13 residues. The ends were cut back, 4 bases at V and 9 bases at J, with 15 bases in the middle. Per the germline V gene, CDR1 is MNHEY and CDR2 is SMNVEV (reference sequence). Here the CDR3 DNA reads TGTGCCAGCAGTTCAGGACAGACCGTCCGCTACACCTTC. Translating gives CASSSGQTVRYTF.

The chain uses TRBV5-8 and TRBJ1-5, with a tentative D call TRBD1 (6 bases). The CDR3 consists of 17 residues. Germline CDR1 and CDR2: SGHTS and YDEGEE. V was cut by 3 bases and J by 6 bases, with 22 bases left in between. The CDR3 DNA follows: TGTGCCAGCAGCTCGGAAGCAGGGGCGCGTAGTTTTCAGCCCCAGCATTTT. It encodes CASSSEAGARSFQPQHF.

A few counts support this clone. The chain combines TRBV6-5 with TRBJ2-2; D unresolved. Trimming pared 2 bases from V and 5 bases from J, leaving 12 bases between. The CDR3 covers 15 residues. The germline V gene encodes CDR1 MNHEY and CDR2 SVGAGI. CDR3 amino acids: CASSYVSGRTGELFF. CDR3 sequence (DNA): TGTGCCAGCAGTTACGTCTCGGGTCGGACCGGGGAGCTGTTTTTT.

This clone was counted only a few times. The V call is TRBV7-2, the J call TRBJ2-1; D is unclear. Germline CDR1 reads SGHTA; CDR2 reads FQGNSA. The CDR3 is 11 amino acids. The germline V and J ends were trimmed by 2 bases and 12 bases, with 8 bases remaining between them. The DNA of the CDR3 is TGTGCCAGCAGCTTACTGCGTGCGCAGTTCTTC. This codes for CASSLLRAQFF.